A single sample gave rise to the 31 T cell receptor beta chains below, sequenced in a study of blood T cell repertoires in COVID-19. Profiled with immunoSEQ multiplex PCR; TCRdb holds only in-frame clones, not every one. The sample shows fewer than 90,000 clones, roughly 80% of them seen only once. The sequencing sample was made of peripheral blood. These receptors came from a man in his fifties or sixties with acute or convalescent COVID-19.

The V and J genes are TRBV18 and TRBJ2-7, with 7 bases lining up with TRBD2. With 6 bases clipped from V and 3 bases from J, the junction kept 2 bases outside the gene matches. This CDR3 region has 12 residues. Germline V lookup: CDR1 KGHSH, CDR2 LQKENI. CDR3 loop: CASSGGGYEQYF. CDR3 DNA sequence: TGTGCCAGCTCGGGCGGGGGCTACGAGCAGTACTTC.

The chain couples TRBV11-2 to TRBJ1-1, with D perhaps TRBD1 (5 bases). The CDR3 is 12 amino acids. CDR1 and CDR2 (germline): SGHAT, FQNNGV. The V and J ends lost 6 bases and 5 bases respectively, with 10 bases between them. CDR3 amino acids: CASSHRQTEAFF. CDR3 nucleotide sequence: TGTGCCAGCAGTCACAGACAGACTGAAGCTTTCTTT.

V is TRBV6-6 and J is TRBJ1-2; D uncertain. This CDR3 contains 13 residues. From germline, CDR1 is MNHNY and CDR2 SVGAGI (reference sequence). The germline V and J ends were trimmed by 5 bases and 5 bases, with 12 bases remaining between them. CDR3 residues: CASSHPQKYGYTF. The CDR3 DNA sequence: TGTGCCAGCAGTCACCCACAGAAATATGGCTACACCTTC.

The chain is built from TRBV11-2 and TRBJ2-7, with TRBD2 matching over 11 bases. V gave up 4 bases and J gave up 3 bases; unmatched junction bases: 2. Germline CDR1 SGHAT, CDR2 FQNNGV. This CDR3 contains 14 residues. CDR3 in amino acids: CASSYSGRDYEQYF. The CDR3, as DNA: TGTGCCAGCAGCTATAGCGGGAGGGACTACGAGCAGTACTTC.

The genes are TRBV20-1 and TRBJ2-1, with 16 bases lining up with TRBD2. V shed 3 bases and J 2 bases; nucleotides not matched to a gene: 10. The CDR3 length is 19 residues. CDR1 DFQATT and CDR2 SNEGSKA come from the germline V gene (reference sequence). The DNA for the CDR3 is TGCAGTGCTAGTGGGGAAACCGGGACTAGCGGGGGGGCCTACAATGAGCAGTTCTTC. It translates to CSASGETGTSGGAYNEQFF.

The chain links TRBV25-1 to TRBJ2-1; D gene uncertain. This CDR3 region has 16 residues. Germline V gene data show CDR1 as MGHDK and CDR2 as SYGVNS. Trimming removed 3 bases from V and 8 bases from J, with 20 bases in between. CDR3 nucleotides: TGTGCCAGCAGTGACGGATTGGCCCGCCCTGGAGATGAGCAGTTCTTC. Its protein is CASSDGLARPGDEQFF.

The chain combines TRBV7-9 with TRBJ1-4, with TRBD1 as a possible D gene (6 bases). The CDR3 loop spans 16 amino acids. Trimming removed 4 bases from V and 7 bases from J, with 19 bases in between. CDR1 SEHNR and CDR2 FQNEAQ come from the germline V gene (reference sequence). In DNA form, the CDR3 reads TGTGCCAGCAGCTCCGTTATCGGGGGCGGGAGTGAAAAACTGTTTTTT. Translation: CASSSVIGGGSEKLFF.

The chain recombines TRBV7-7 with TRBJ2-5; 7 nucleotides line up with TRBD2. Germline V lookup: CDR1 SSHAT, CDR2 FNYEAQ (reference sequence). This CDR3 spans 16 amino acids. Trimming at V came to 5 bases and at J to 4 bases, leaving 13 bases not matched to a gene. DNA for the CDR3: TGTGCCAGCAGCCCCGGGGCAGGACGCGGGGGAGAGACCCAGTACTTC. This encodes CASSPGAGRGGETQYF. Complete variable domain (other parts from reference TRBV7-7 and TRBJ2-5): GAGVSQSPRYKVTKRGQDVTLRCDPISSHATLYWYQQALGQGPEFLTYFNYEAQPDKSGLPSDRFSAERPEGSISTLTIQRTEQRDSAMYRCASSPGAGRGGETQYFGPGTRLLVL.

The chain combines TRBV27 with TRBJ2-5; maybe TRBD2 (6 bases). The CDR3 is made up of 15 amino acids. The V and J ends lost 6 bases and 3 bases respectively, with 17 bases between them. The V gene's germline CDR1 is MNHEY and CDR2 SMNVEV (reference sequence). CDR3 nucleotide sequence: TGTGCCAGCAGGTCGTTGGATCGGGGGAAAGAGACCCAGTACTTC. Translating it yields CASRSLDRGKETQYF.

The gene calls are TRBV29-1 and TRBJ1-5, with D unclear. The germline V gene encodes CDR1 SQVTM and CDR2 ANQGSEA. The CDR3 runs 13 residues. The V gene lost 4 bases and the J gene lost 7 bases, with 14 bases spanning the gap. CDR3 region: CSVGNTTQQPQHF. CDR3 nucleotides: TGCAGCGTTGGTAATACAACCCAGCAGCCCCAGCATTTT. The entire variable domain, with the rest obtained from reference TRBV29-1 and TRBJ1-5, is as follows: SAVISQKPSRDICQRGTSLTIQCQVDSQVTMMFWYRQQPGQSLTLIATANQGSEATYESGFVIDKFPISRPNLTFSTLTVSNMSPEDSSIYLCSVGNTTQQPQHFGDGTRLSIL.

This clone was detected only once. The chain joins TRBV13 to TRBJ2-2, with D unclear. The V end lost 8 bases, the J end lost 7 bases, and 8 bases lay between the germline ends. From germline, CDR1 is PRHDT and CDR2 FYEKMQ (reference sequence). The CDR3 runs to 11 residues. CDR3 nucleotides: TGTGCCAGCCAGGAAGACGGGGAGCTGTTTTTT. Protein: CASQEDGELFF.

The chain employs TRBV30 and TRBJ1-4; unclear D gene. The V gene's germline CDR1 is GTSNPN and CDR2 SVGIG (reference sequence). V was shortened by 4 bases and J by 7 bases, with 19 bases between the two germline ends. The length of the CDR3 is 15 residues. DNA of the CDR3: TGTGCCTGGACCACGTCCGCGGTCCACGGTGAAAAACTGTTTTTT. Translating it yields CAWTTSAVHGEKLFF.

The chain is built from TRBV4-3 and TRBJ2-3; 8 bases match TRBD2. The germline V gene has CDR1 LGHNA and CDR2 YSLEER. Trimming removed 4 bases from V and 2 bases from J; junction bases left unmatched: 14. This CDR3 is built from 18 residues. In DNA form, the CDR3 reads TGCGCCAGCAGCCCTTCCTCGGGGGGGCTCGCAATCACAGATACGCAGTATTTT. Translated, it gives CASSPSSGGLAITDTQYF.

The chain links TRBV4-2 to TRBJ1-2, with 8 positions matching TRBD1. Germline V CDR1 and CDR2: LGHNA, YNFKEQ. The CDR3 consists of 15 residues. After removal of 4 bases from V and 6 bases from J, the junction contained 10 bases not matched to a gene. The CDR3 is CASSPRTGSINGYTF. The CDR3 bases are TGTGCCAGCAGCCCCCGGACAGGGAGTATTAATGGCTACACCTTC.

This clone has just one count. The chain is built from TRBV18 and TRBJ2-2, with a possible D match to TRBD2 (6 bases). Trimming stripped 3 bases from V and 8 bases from J, with 19 bases between. Germline V gene lookup returns CDR1 KGHSH and CDR2 LQKENI. There are 16 residues in the CDR3. Here the CDR3 reads CASSPPGAGTSGELFF. CDR3 bases: TGTGCCAGCTCACCCCCGGGAGCCGGGACTTCGGGGGAGCTGTTTTTT.

The chain combines TRBV29-1 with TRBJ2-7, with 7 bases lining up with TRBD1. J was trimmed by 7 bases and V by 0 bases; bases with no gene match: 12. Per the germline V gene, CDR1 is SQVTM and CDR2 is ANQGSEA. This CDR3 is built from 15 residues. CDR3 coding DNA: TGCAGCGTTGAAGATCAGGGACAGCCCTCACGGGAGCAGTACTTC. Translated: CSVEDQGQPSREQYF.

The chain carries TRBV9 and TRBJ2-3; 9 bases line up with TRBD2. Trimming removed 0 bases from V and 5 bases from J; junction bases left unmatched: 4. Germline loops: CDR1 SGDLS, CDR2 YYNGEE. The CDR3 consists of 15 residues. CDR3 sequence reads: CASSVGGRAVDTQYF. The CDR3 region has the DNA TGTGCCAGCAGCGTAGGCGGGAGGGCCGTAGATACGCAGTATTTT.

This clone was seen only once. The chain links TRBV19 to TRBJ1-5; TRBD1 is a possible D gene (6 bases). V was pared by 3 bases and J by 4 bases, with 19 bases between. CDR3 length: 17 residues. Germline V gene data show CDR1 as LNHDA and CDR2 as SQIVND (reference sequence). The CDR3 sequence: CASSMGGYGGLNQPQHF. The CDR3 DNA is TGTGCCAGTAGTATGGGGGGGTACGGGGGCCTGAATCAGCCCCAGCATTTT.

The J gene is TRBJ2-7, the V gene TRBV19; TRBD2 agrees at 13 bases. CDR3 length equals 14 residues. V was clipped by 6 bases and J by 7 bases; unmatched bases: 6. Germline CDR1 reads LNHDA; CDR2 reads SQIVND (reference sequence). The CDR3 here is CASRAPGLAGEQYF. The CDR3 coding sequence is TGTGCCAGTAGAGCTCCGGGACTAGCGGGAGAGCAGTACTTC.

This clone was recorded a few times. The chain couples TRBV21-1 to TRBJ2-2; the table's D call, TRBD2, has no DNA check behind it. TRBV21-1 is annotated as a pseudogene. The CDR3 extends over 15 amino acids. CDR3 region: CASSSAGGDTGELFF. CDR3 bases: TGTGCCAGCAGTAGTGCTGGAGGGGACACCGGGGAGCTGTTTTTT.

The chain employs TRBV9 and TRBJ2-3; TRBD2 matches at 9 bases. The CDR3 is 15 residues long. J was trimmed by 6 bases and V by 0 bases; bases with no gene match: 5. CDR1 SGDLS and CDR2 YYNGEE come from the germline V gene. In nucleotides, the CDR3 is TGTGCCAGCAGCGTAGGCTCTAGCGGGACGGATACGCAGTATTTT. Its protein is CASSVGSSGTDTQYF. Looking up the rest from reference TRBV9 and TRBJ2-3 gives the full variable domain: DSGVTQTPKHLITATGQRVTLRCSPRSGDLSVYWYQQSLDQGLQFLIQYYNGEERAKGNILERFSAQQFPDLHSELNLSSLELGDSALYFCASSVGSSGTDTQYFGPGTRLTVL.

V gene TRBV18 combines with J gene TRBJ2-1; D remains unclear. The CDR3 runs to 13 residues. V gave up 2 bases and J gave up 9 bases, with 11 bases separating them. Germline CDR1 reads KGHSH; CDR2 reads LQKENI. In DNA form, the CDR3 reads TGTGCCAGCTCACCAGGGCCGCTCTCTGAGCAGTTCTTC. This encodes CASSPGPLSEQFF.

The V call is TRBV28, the J call TRBJ1-2, with D unresolved. CDR3 length: 13 amino acids. The ends were cut back, 7 bases at V and 5 bases at J, with 14 bases in the middle. Germline V lookup: CDR1 MDHEN, CDR2 SYDVKM. The CDR3 DNA follows: TGTGCCAGCACCCGAGGAAGGATATATGGCTACACCTTC. Protein: CASTRGRIYGYTF.

The chain combines TRBV5-5 with TRBJ2-5; no firm D call. CDR1 is SGHKS and CDR2 is YYEKEE in the germline V gene (reference sequence). The CDR3 is 15 residues long. V gave up 0 bases and J gave up 4 bases, with 13 bases separating them. The CDR3 protein is CASSLGPGGGETQYF. The CDR3 nucleotides are TGTGCCAGCAGCTTGGGACCGGGTGGTGGAGAGACCCAGTACTTC. The entire variable domain, with the rest obtained from reference TRBV5-5 and TRBJ2-5, is as follows: DAGVTQSPTHLIKTRGQQVTLRCSPISGHKSVSWYQQVLGQGPQFIFQYYEKEERGRGNFPDRFSARQFPNYSSELNVNALLLGDSALYLCASSLGPGGGETQYFGPGTRLLVL.

The gene calls are TRBV2 and TRBJ1-6, with D perhaps TRBD1 (5 bases). The CDR3 has 13 residues. V was cut by 7 bases and J by 1 base, with 5 bases left in between. Germline CDR1 SNHLY, CDR2 FYNNEI. CDR3 amino acids: CASKGSYNSPLHF. The CDR3 nucleotides are TGTGCCAGCAAGGGGTCCTATAATTCACCCCTCCACTTT.

The chain uses TRBV13 and TRBJ2-1, with TRBD1 matching 12 bases. CDR1 and CDR2 from the germline V gene are PRHDT and FYEKMQ (reference sequence). This CDR3 contains 14 residues. Trimming at V came to 6 bases and at J to 5 bases, leaving 2 bases not matched to a gene. The DNA for the CDR3 is TGTGCCAGCAGGGGGACAGGGGGCCACAATGAGCAGTTCTTC. Amino acids: CASRGTGGHNEQFF.

The genes are TRBV18 and TRBJ1-1; D gene unclear. The CDR3 consists of 15 residues. Germline V gene lookup returns CDR1 KGHSH and CDR2 LQKENI. Between the trimmed V and J ends, which lost 5 bases and 0 bases, there was a span of 13 bases. As DNA, the CDR3 is TGTGCCAGCTCAACGGGAGGGCAGATGAACACTGAAGCTTTCTTT. Protein product: CASSTGGQMNTEAFF.

V gene TRBV28 combines with J gene TRBJ2-1, with 10 bases lining up with TRBD2. Germline V gene lookup returns CDR1 MDHEN and CDR2 SYDVKM. The CDR3 runs 17 residues. Trimming cost V 5 bases and J 8 bases; bases outside gene matches: 15. CDR3 in amino acids: CASSLVSSGRGVYEQFF. The CDR3 coding sequence is TGTGCCAGCAGTCTCGTTTCTAGCGGGAGAGGAGTGTATGAGCAGTTCTTC. The complete variable domain, with remaining parts taken from reference TRBV28 and TRBJ2-1, reads DVKVTQSSRYLVKRTGEKVFLECVQDMDHENMFWYRQDPGLGLRLIYFSYDVKMKEKGDIPEGYSVSREKKERFSLILESASTNQTSMYLCASSLVSSGRGVYEQFFGPGTRLTVL.

The sample holds one count of this clone. The chain carries TRBV30 and TRBJ1-2, with D unresolved. In germline, CDR1 is GTSNPN, CDR2 SVGIG (reference sequence). V lost 2 bases, J lost 5 bases, and 9 bases lay in between. The CDR3 has 12 residues. CDR3 sequence (DNA): TGTGCCTGGAGTAGCGGGATTTATGGCTACACCTTC. Protein product: CAWSSGIYGYTF. The whole variable domain, filled in from reference TRBV30 and TRBJ1-2, reads SQTIHQWPATLVQPVGSPLSLECTVEGTSNPNLYWYRQAAGRGLQLLFYSVGIGQISSEVPQNLSASRPQDRQFILSSKKLLLSDSGFYLCAWSSGIYGYTFGSGTRLTVV.

In its sample, this clone ranks as medium-sized. This rearrangement joins TRBV6-2 or TRBV6-3 to TRBJ1-1, with D perhaps matching TRBD1 (6 bases). Germline CDR1 and CDR2: MNHEY and SVGEGT. The length of the CDR3 is 14 residues. Trimming cost V 3 bases and J 5 bases, with 13 bases left between them. The CDR3: CASSYTTGVTEAFF. In nucleotides, the CDR3 is TGTGCCAGCAGTTATACGACAGGAGTAACTGAAGCTTTCTTT.

This chain joins TRBV6-2 or TRBV6-3 and TRBJ2-1; 7 bases are a match to TRBD2. Germline-derived CDR1 and CDR2 are MNHEY and SVGEGT. This CDR3 is built from 15 residues. The V segment lost 5 bases and the J segment 3 bases; nucleotides outside the gene matches: 7. The CDR3 is CASSTPLAGYNEQFF. The CDR3, as DNA: TGTGCCAGCAGTACCCCGTTAGCGGGCTACAATGAGCAGTTCTTC.